The 32 T cell receptor beta chains below come from one sample, sequenced in a study of vaccination and CD4 T cells after COVID-19. For these receptors, no antigen is known. Treatment described: approximately nine-day PBMC culture with coronavirus spike peptide pools or control peptides (ViraFEST assay). Researchers collected the unexposed donor's CD4+ T cells before the COVID-19 pandemic (2011-2018). An Oncomine TCR Beta short-read assay was used to sequence the DNA from cultured CD4+ T cells. TCRdb reprocessed the PCR reads with MiXCR, giving one entry per CDR3 protein. Of fewer than 8,500 distinct CDR3 sequences in the sample, around a third were seen once. The sequenced sample was CD4+ T cells from blood, cultured in vitro. The receptors come from a human donor in good health.

The sample holds one count of this clonotype. The genes are TRBV19 and TRBJ1-1; TRBD1 might be the D (5 bases). This CDR3 has 15 residues. CDR1 LNHDA and CDR2 SQIVND come from the germline V gene (reference sequence). Trimming left V 5 bases short and J 0 bases short, with 13 bases between. CDR3 sequence reads: CASSRKGTLNTEAFF. The CDR3 region has the DNA TGTGCCAGTAGTCGGAAGGGGACTTTGAACACTGAAGCTTTCTTT.

This clonotype turned up a few times. The chain employs TRBV18 and TRBJ1-1, with D possibly TRBD1 on 6 matching bases. This CDR3 is 16 amino acids long. From germline, CDR1 is KGHSH and CDR2 LQKENI. V shed 1 base and J shed 1 base, with 13 bases lying between them. Written as DNA, the CDR3 is TGTGCCAGCTCACCACTAGGGAGACAGGCGAACACTGAAGCTTTCTTT. Translated: CASSPLGRQANTEAFF.

CDR3 protein: CASSQGAPQNSPLHF. CDR3 nucleotide sequence: TGTGCCAGCAGTCAGGGGGCCCCCCAAAATTCACCCCTCCACTTT. This chain joins TRBV6-1 and TRBJ1-6; TRBD1 matches 8 bases. The V segment lost 5 bases and the J segment 7 bases; nucleotides outside the gene matches: 7. Germline values: CDR1 MNHNS, CDR2 SASEGT. The CDR3 consists of 15 residues.

The chain joins TRBV20-1 to TRBJ2-3; D unclear. V was pared by 6 bases and J by 2 bases, with 12 bases between. The V gene's germline CDR1 is DFQATT and CDR2 SNEGSKA (reference sequence). The CDR3 is 13 residues long. CDR3 DNA sequence: TGCAGTGCCTCCGGGCTAAACACAGATACGCAGTATTTT. It yields the protein CSASGLNTDTQYF.

In nucleotides, the CDR3 is TGTGCCAGCAGCCCCCGCCCGGGAGAAAGGGGCTACACCTTC. Translating it yields CASSPRPGERGYTF. This rearrangement joins TRBV3-1 to TRBJ1-2; no firm D call. Germline V gene sequence: CDR1 LGHDT, CDR2 YNNKEL (reference sequence). The CDR3 extends over 14 amino acids. V lost 4 bases to trimming and J lost 8 bases, with 17 bases between them. Filled out from reference TRBV3-1 and TRBJ1-2, the complete variable domain reads DTAVSQTPKYLVTQMGNDKSIKCEQNLGHDTMYWYKQDSKKFLKIMFSYNNKELIINETVPNRFSPKSPDKAHLNLHINSLELGDSAVYFCASSPRPGERGYTFGSGTRLTVV.

This chain joins TRBV7-3 and TRBJ2-3, with a tentative D call TRBD1 (6 bases). The germline gives CDR1 SGHTA, CDR2 FQGTGA. V was pared by 5 bases and J by 6 bases, with 12 bases between. CDR3 length: 13 amino acids. This CDR3 is CASSETGSDTQYF. In DNA form, the CDR3 reads TGTGCCAGCAGCGAGACAGGTTCGGATACGCAGTATTTT. Complete variable domain (other parts from reference TRBV7-3 and TRBJ2-3): GAGVSQTPSNKVTEKGKYVELRCDPISGHTALYWYRQSLGQGPEFLIYFQGTGAADDSGLPNDRFFAVRPEGSVSTLKIQRTERGDSAVYLCASSETGSDTQYFGPGTRLTVL.

The CDR3 nucleotides read TGTGCCAGCTCACCATGGGCAGGGGGAAACTATGGCTACACCTTC. This encodes CASSPWAGGNYGYTF. The chain is built from TRBV18 and TRBJ1-2, with 7 bases aligning to TRBD1. CDR3 length: 15 amino acids. With V trimmed by 2 bases and J by 2 bases, 5 bases remained unmatched. Germline V CDR1 and CDR2: KGHSH, LQKENI.

This rearrangement joins TRBV10-3 to TRBJ1-2; D may be TRBD1 (5 bases). The CDR3 contains 13 residues. Germline V gene sequence: CDR1 ENHRY, CDR2 SYGVKD. With 7 bases removed from V and 6 bases from J, the gap between germline ends came to 15 bases. CDR3: CAITLGGVNGYTF. The CDR3, as DNA: TGTGCCATCACCCTGGGGGGGGTGAATGGCTACACCTTC.

CDR3 sequence (DNA): TGTGCCAGCAGTCCAGAAAGGGATTATGGCTACACCTTC. Its translation is CASSPERDYGYTF. This sequence joins TRBV6-1 and TRBJ1-2; no clear D gene. The CDR3 length is 13 residues. Trimming removed 5 bases from V and 5 bases from J, with 12 bases in between. CDR1 is MNHNS and CDR2 is SASEGT in the germline V gene.

The count of this clonotype is one. The chain carries TRBV30 and TRBJ2-7; D might be TRBD1 (6 bases). Germline values: CDR1 GTSNPN, CDR2 SVGIG (reference sequence). The ends were cut back, 2 bases at V and 0 bases at J, with 20 bases in the middle. The CDR3 loop spans 17 amino acids. The CDR3 is CAWSSYPRTELSYEQYF. The CDR3 bases are TGTGCCTGGAGTTCCTACCCGCGGACAGAACTCTCCTACGAGCAGTACTTC.

The chain recombines TRBV7-2 with TRBJ2-2; 10 nucleotides match TRBD2. J was trimmed by 4 bases and V by 6 bases; bases with no gene match: 8. The CDR3 has 16 residues. Germline-derived CDR1 and CDR2 are SGHTA and FQGNSA. The CDR3 bases are TGTGCCAGCAGGAGAGCTAGCGGGGGAGGCACCGGGGAGCTGTTTTTT. As protein: CASRRASGGGTGELFF.

The chain recombines TRBV20-1 with TRBJ2-5, with D perhaps being TRBD1 or TRBD2 (5 bases each). CDR1 and CDR2 from the germline V gene are DFQATT and SNEGSKA (reference sequence). Trimming cost V 0 bases and J 5 bases, with 19 bases left between them. This CDR3 has 16 residues. The CDR3 here is CSARDIARGLGETQYF. The CDR3 nucleotides are TGCAGTGCTAGAGATATCGCACGGGGCTTAGGGGAGACCCAGTACTTC.

This clonotype was seen a handful of times. The chain combines TRBV19 with TRBJ1-5; 7 bases line up with TRBD1. Looked up from germline, CDR1 is LNHDA and CDR2 is SQIVND (reference sequence). Unmatched junction bases numbered 9, after V lost 7 bases and J lost 3 bases. The CDR3 extends over 15 amino acids. Here the CDR3 DNA reads TGTGCCAGTAAGGGTTGGACAGGTGACAATCAGCCCCAGCATTTT. Translation gives CASKGWTGDNQPQHF. The complete variable domain, with remaining parts taken from reference TRBV19 and TRBJ1-5, reads DGGITQSPKYLFRKEGQNVTLSCEQNLNHDAMYWYRQDPGQGLRLIYYSQIVNDFQKGDIAEGYSVSREKKESFPLTVTSAQKNPTAFYLCASKGWTGDNQPQHFGDGTRLSIL.

This clonotype appeared a few times. The V and J genes are TRBV10-2 and TRBJ2-5; 10 bases match TRBD1. This CDR3 region has 14 residues. Germline lookup yields CDR1 WSHSY and CDR2 SAAADI. The V gene end was trimmed by 3 bases and the J gene end by 5 bases; junction bases not matched to a gene: 3. CDR3 sequence: CASSDGTGVETQYF. CDR3 nucleotides: TGCGCCAGCAGTGATGGGACAGGGGTGGAGACCCAGTACTTC.

The V call is TRBV20-1, the J call TRBJ2-5; possibly TRBD1 for D (5 bases). The V and J ends lost 3 bases and 4 bases respectively, with 12 bases between them. This CDR3 is built from 13 residues. The germline CDR1 and CDR2 sequences are DFQATT and SNEGSKA (reference sequence). CDR3: CSASLTGLETQYF. CDR3 in DNA: TGCAGTGCTAGCCTAACAGGCTTAGAGACCCAGTACTTC.

This clonotype was observed a few times. The chain recombines TRBV20-1 with TRBJ1-1, with 9 positions matching TRBD1. Germline CDR1 is DFQATT and CDR2 is SNEGSKA (reference sequence). CDR3 length equals 14 residues. Losses at the gene ends were 5 bases for V and 4 bases for J; bases not matched to a gene: 8. The CDR3 DNA is TGCAGTGCTCCTAAGGACAGGGGTTTCACTGAAGCTTTCTTT. This codes for CSAPKDRGFTEAFF.

In its sample, this clonotype was seen a few times. The genes are TRBV2 and TRBJ2-1; 7 bases line up with TRBD2. With 8 bases clipped from V and 5 bases from J, the junction kept 0 bases outside the gene matches. The CDR3 runs to 11 residues. Germline assignment: CDR1 SNHLY and CDR2 FYNNEI. DNA of the CDR3: TGTGCCAGCGGGGGGGACAATGAGCAGTTCTTC. Translating it yields CASGGDNEQFF.

V and J are TRBV7-2 and TRBJ2-3, with D unresolved. Germline V gene sequence: CDR1 SGHTA, CDR2 FQGNSA. CDR3 length: 13 residues. The V end lost 3 bases, the J end lost 0 bases, and 4 bases lay between the germline ends. CDR3: CASSFGSTDTQYF. In nucleotides, the CDR3 is TGTGCCAGCAGCTTCGGCAGCACAGATACGCAGTATTTT.

This clonotype was detected a few times. The CDR3 DNA reads TGTGCCAGCAGCTTAGGACGGAAGTACCTCGGCTACACCTTC. It yields the protein CASSLGRKYLGYTF. The chain employs TRBV7-8 and TRBJ1-2, with D uncertain. Germline loops: CDR1 SGHVS, CDR2 FQNEAQ. The CDR3 is made up of 14 amino acids. Between the trimmed V and J ends, which lost 1 base and 8 bases, there was a span of 14 bases.

Turning to this clonotype: Relative to the germline gene, one junction end is altered; a read error may explain this. The chain is built from TRBV6-5 and TRBJ2-1, with a tentative D call TRBD2 (5 bases). The CDR3 is 17 amino acids. Germline values: CDR1 MNHEY, CDR2 SVGAGI. The CDR3 sequence is CASSYSPPDGIYNEQFF. The CDR3 DNA is TGTGCCAGCAGCTACTCCCCTCCGGACGGGATATACAATGAGCAGTTCTTC.

This clonotype was counted between two and nine times. The rearrangement links TRBV27 to TRBJ2-3; TRBD2 agrees at 14 bases. The J segment lost 5 bases and the V segment lost 5 bases, leaving 9 bases of the junction unmatched. This CDR3 region has 17 residues. Germline V gene sequence: CDR1 MNHEY, CDR2 SMNVEV (reference sequence). This chain's CDR3 is CASSNRLAGGRLDTQYF. The CDR3 nucleotides are TGTGCCAGCAGTAACAGACTAGCGGGGGGGCGTTTAGATACGCAGTATTTT.

The J gene is TRBJ2-7, the V gene TRBV2; D may match TRBD1 or TRBD2 (5 bases each). The CDR3 is 15 residues long. With 4 bases removed from V and 7 bases from J, the gap between germline ends came to 20 bases. Germline CDR1 and CDR2: SNHLY and FYNNEI. The CDR3 nucleotides read TGTGCCAGCAGTGTGGAGGCGGCAGGGTCGGAGGAGCAGTACTTC. Encoded protein: CASSVEAAGSEEQYF.

The table lists this clonotype with a count of one. The gene calls are TRBV15 and TRBJ1-4, with D possibly TRBD1 on 5 matching bases. Trimming shortened V by 1 base and J by 10 bases, and 13 bases separated the two germline ends. Looked up from germline, CDR1 is LNHNV and CDR2 is YYDKDF (reference sequence). CDR3 length equals 14 residues. The CDR3 region has the DNA TGTGCCACCAGCAGAGGTCAGGGAGAGGGAAAACTGTTTTTT. Its translation is CATSRGQGEGKLFF.

This clonotype has more than one count but fewer than ten. The V and J genes are TRBV7-3 and TRBJ2-2, with D possibly matching TRBD2 (6 bases). Germline V gene data show CDR1 as SGHTA and CDR2 as FQGTGA. Between the trimmed V and J ends, which lost 5 bases and 5 bases, there was a span of 9 bases. The CDR3 is 13 residues long. The CDR3 DNA reads TGTGCCAGCAGCCGGGAGAATACCGGGGAGCTGTTTTTT. Residues: CASSRENTGELFF.

This sequence joins TRBV7-2 and TRBJ2-2; D is perhaps TRBD1 or TRBD2 (5 bases each). V was pared by 3 bases and J by 4 bases, with 9 bases between. Germline V gives CDR1 SGHTA, CDR2 FQGNSA. The CDR3 contains 14 residues. In DNA form, the CDR3 reads TGTGCCAGCAGCTTCGTGGGGACCACCGGGGAGCTGTTTTTT. Translation: CASSFVGTTGELFF.

This clonotype appeared once. This rearrangement joins TRBV5-1 to TRBJ2-5; D remains ambiguous. V lost 0 bases to trimming and J lost 10 bases, with 13 bases between them. The CDR3 covers 13 residues. The germline CDR1 and CDR2 sequences are SGHRS and YFSETQ. CDR3 in amino acids: CASSLDQIDNQYF. The CDR3 DNA reads as TGCGCCAGCAGCTTGGATCAGATCGATAACCAGTACTTC.

The rearrangement uses TRBV20-1 and TRBJ1-2; 9 nucleotides align to TRBD1. Germline loops: CDR1 DFQATT, CDR2 SNEGSKA (reference sequence). Trimming at V came to 5 bases and at J to 0 bases, leaving 4 bases not matched to a gene. The CDR3 covers 14 residues. CDR3 region: CSAPDRGANYGYTF. CDR3 DNA: TGCAGTGCTCCGGACAGGGGAGCTAACTATGGCTACACCTTC.

J is TRBJ1-1 and V is TRBV2; TRBD1 matches at 7 bases. Losses at the gene ends were 9 bases for V and 11 bases for J; bases not matched to a gene: 12. This CDR3 has 12 residues. Germline V lookup: CDR1 SNHLY, CDR2 FYNNEI. The CDR3 nucleotides are TGTGCCAGAAAAGGGGACAGCCGGAGGGCTTTCTTT. Its translation: CARKGDSRRAFF.

The CDR3 DNA sequence: TGTGCCTGGAGTCACGGGGTTTGGGGGGCTTTCTTT. This translates into CAWSHGVWGAFF. This sequence joins TRBV30 and TRBJ1-1; TRBD1 might be the D (5 bases). Germline CDR1 and CDR2: GTSNPN and SVGIG (reference sequence). Trimming removed 2 bases from V and 11 bases from J, with 15 bases in between. This CDR3 contains 12 residues.

Only a few counts were recorded for this clonotype. This sequence joins TRBV27 and TRBJ1-2, with D unresolved. The CDR3 is 15 residues long. The germline CDR1 and CDR2 sequences are MNHEY and SMNVEV (reference sequence). V lost 6 bases to trimming and J lost 7 bases, with 21 bases between them. The CDR3 is CASRFLPLDSTGYTF. The CDR3 DNA reads TGTGCCAGCAGGTTCTTACCACTAGATTCTACTGGCTACACCTTC.

The chain carries TRBV19 and TRBJ1-2, with 9 bases aligning to TRBD1. The trim removed 10 bases at V and 8 bases at J, leaving 14 bases unmatched. From germline, CDR1 is LNHDA and CDR2 SQIVND (reference sequence). CDR3 length: 14 amino acids. CDR3 DNA: TGTGCCACCGGACAAGATGGGACAGGGATCGGCTACACCTTC. Protein sequence: CATGQDGTGIGYTF.

This clonotype was detected a few times. The chain recombines TRBV6-1 with TRBJ1-4; TRBD1 might be the D (5 bases). V was pared by 7 bases and J by 10 bases, with 16 bases between. Germline assignment: CDR1 MNHNS and CDR2 SASEGT. The CDR3 runs to 13 residues. DNA of the CDR3: TGTGCCAGCACTTGGACACAGGTCGGAAAACTGTTTTTT. It is translated as CASTWTQVGKLFF.